The next 28 T cell receptor beta chains were all read from a single sample in a study of early T cells in non-severe SARS-CoV-2 infection. MiXCR, run by TCRdb on the 5' RACE reads, gives a single entry per CDR3 protein. In the table there are about 60,000 distinct CDR3 sequences, 5.6% of which are singletons. Sequences were obtained from whole blood. Every receptor here comes from an adult who was a healthcare worker with PCR-confirmed SARS-CoV-2 infection or an uninfected control (not recorded which).

There are a few counts of this clonotype. The gene calls are TRBV5-1 and TRBJ1-1; no clear D gene. V was pared by 0 bases and J by 2 bases, with 14 bases between. Germline CDR1 reads SGHRS; CDR2 reads YFSETQ. The CDR3 contains 16 residues. CDR3 in DNA: TGCGCCAGCAGCTTGGGGCGCGGGCTCGAAAACACTGAAGCTTTCTTT. It yields the protein CASSLGRGLENTEAFF.

This clonotype was seen many times. The chain is built from TRBV5-1 and TRBJ2-1, with D uncertain. V shed 5 bases and J shed 5 bases, with 20 bases lying between them. Germline loops: CDR1 SGHRS, CDR2 YFSETQ. This CDR3 contains 16 residues. The CDR3: CASSSFQVGSHNEQFF. CDR3 nucleotides: TGCGCCAGCAGTTCATTCCAAGTAGGTTCCCACAATGAGCAGTTCTTC.

The chain is built from TRBV25-1 and TRBJ1-4, with D possibly TRBD1 on 6 matching bases. The CDR3 runs 14 residues. Per germline, CDR1 MGHDK and CDR2 SYGVNS. Between the trimmed V and J ends, which lost 4 bases and 6 bases, there was a span of 12 bases. The CDR3 bases are TGTGCCAGCAGTGGGGCCTGGGGGCATGAAAAACTGTTTTTT. Encoded protein: CASSGAWGHEKLFF.

In its sample, this clonotype was seen many times. The chain employs TRBV4-1 and TRBJ2-7, with TRBD1 identical over 10 bases. The CDR3 runs 15 residues. Per the germline V gene, CDR1 is MGHRA and CDR2 is YSYEKL. The J segment lost 0 bases and the V segment lost 6 bases, leaving 5 bases of the junction unmatched. The DNA for the CDR3 is TGCGCCAGCAGTCCGGACAGGGGGAACTCCTACGAGCAGTACTTC. This encodes CASSPDRGNSYEQYF.

The chain links TRBV12-3 or TRBV12-4 to TRBJ2-1; D possibly corresponds to TRBD2 (8 bases). Trimming removed 6 bases at V and 7 bases at J, with 16 bases between. The CDR3 is 14 residues long. This chain's CDR3 is CASRGTAGANEQFF. CDR3 bases: TGTGCCAGCAGGGGGACAGCGGGGGCAAATGAGCAGTTCTTC.

This clonotype was seen at least ten times. The V gene is TRBV5-8, the J gene TRBJ2-3; D unclear. V was pared by 2 bases and J by 0 bases, with 13 bases between. This CDR3 is built from 16 residues. The germline CDR1 and CDR2 sequences are SGHTS and YDEGEE. CDR3 residues: CASSFGDHASTDTQYF. The DNA of the CDR3 is TGTGCCAGCAGCTTTGGGGATCATGCTAGCACAGATACGCAGTATTTT.

This clonotype occurred a few times. As DNA, the CDR3 is TGTGCCAGCAGTGAAAGACAGAACACTGAAGCTTTCTTT. Translation: CASSERQNTEAFF. The V call is TRBV6-4, the J call TRBJ1-1; D gene unclear. V lost 3 bases and J 1 base, leaving 6 bases between the germline ends. The germline V gene encodes CDR1 MRHNA and CDR2 SNTAGT. The CDR3 is 13 amino acids.

The chain uses TRBV4-3 and TRBJ1-1; 7 positions match TRBD1. From germline, CDR1 is LGHNA and CDR2 YSLEER. The CDR3 contains 13 residues. Trimming at V came to 1 base and at J to 7 bases, leaving 3 bases not matched to a gene. CDR3 loop: CASSQVRDSEAFF. The CDR3 region has the DNA TGCGCCAGCAGCCAAGTACGGGACAGTGAAGCTTTCTTT.

The chain has TRBV7-2 and TRBJ2-5; 10 positions agree with TRBD2. The V gene's germline CDR1 is SGHTA and CDR2 FQGNSA. This CDR3 region has 14 residues. V dropped 5 bases and J dropped 4; count of bases not matched to a gene: 4. The CDR3 region has the DNA TGTGCCAGCAGCCGGGTAGCGGGAGGAGAGACCCAGTACTTC. It translates to CASSRVAGGETQYF.

Comment on this clonotype: This may arise from a read error, as a much more abundant clone is one base away. The chain uses TRBV25-1 and TRBJ2-1; 7 nucleotides align to TRBD1. CDR3 size: 15 residues. Trimming cost V 6 bases and J 8 bases; bases outside gene matches: 13. Germline loops: CDR1 MGHDK, CDR2 SYGVNS. DNA of the CDR3: TGTGCCAGCAGACCCCGGGACAGTGTATTCGATGAGCAGTTCTTC. Translation: CASRPRDSVFDEQFF.

Ten or more counts support this clonotype. This rearrangement joins TRBV10-2 to TRBJ1-6; D is undetermined. There are 14 residues in the CDR3. The germline CDR1 and CDR2 sequences are WSHSY and SAAADI. V lost 7 bases and J lost 2, with 9 bases in between. The CDR3 loop reads CASKEETYNSPLHF. CDR3 DNA sequence: TGCGCCAGCAAGGAAGAAACCTATAATTCACCCCTCCACTTT.

This chain uses TRBV24-1 with TRBJ2-3; 9 positions match TRBD1. The CDR3 covers 15 residues. The V gene's germline CDR1 is KGHDR and CDR2 SFDVKD. After removal of 3 bases from V and 4 bases from J, the junction contained 4 bases not matched to a gene. The CDR3 DNA reads TGTGCCACCAGTGATGGACAGGGGAGGTCAGATACGCAGTATTTT. Protein product: CATSDGQGRSDTQYF.

This clonotype was observed at least ten times. The chain is built from TRBV18 and TRBJ1-1; D call uncertain. The CDR3 consists of 13 residues. CDR1 KGHSH and CDR2 LQKENI come from the germline V gene. The germline V and J ends were trimmed by 6 bases and 2 bases, with 10 bases remaining between them. The CDR3: CASSADFNTEAFF. The DNA of the CDR3 is TGTGCCAGCTCTGCAGACTTCAACACTGAAGCTTTCTTT.

The chain couples TRBV3-1 to TRBJ1-5, with 9 bases lining up with TRBD1. CDR1 is LGHDT, CDR2 YNNKEL, per germline (reference sequence). The CDR3 is made up of 15 amino acids. The J segment lost 6 bases and the V segment lost 2 bases, leaving 5 bases of the junction unmatched. The CDR3 nucleotides are TGTGCCAGCAGCCAACGTCCGGGACAGGGTCAGCCCCAGCATTTT. Amino acids: CASSQRPGQGQPQHF.

This clonotype was picked up many times. V usage is TRBV11-2 and J usage is TRBJ2-1; 7 nucleotides agree with TRBD2. CDR1 SGHAT and CDR2 FQNNGV come from the germline V gene. The V segment lost 1 base and the J segment 4 bases; nucleotides outside the gene matches: 7. The CDR3 runs to 16 residues. In DNA form, the CDR3 reads TGTGCCAGCAGCTTAGTGGGACGGGGGGTTTACAATGAGCAGTTCTTC. Protein sequence: CASSLVGRGVYNEQFF.

The V gene is TRBV6-1, the J gene TRBJ2-6; D unclear. The CDR3 sequence is 13 residues long. With 3 bases removed from V and 4 bases from J, the gap between germline ends came to 4 bases. Germline-derived CDR1 and CDR2 are MNHNS and SASEGT. The CDR3 region has the DNA TGTGCCAGCAGTGACTCCGGGGCCAACGTCCTGACTTTC. It specifies CASSDSGANVLTF.

The genes are TRBV5-1 and TRBJ2-5; 8 bases align to TRBD1. J was trimmed by 2 bases and V by 5 bases; bases with no gene match: 5. This CDR3 has 14 amino acids. Germline CDR1 is SGHRS and CDR2 is YFSETQ. CDR3 region: CASRMTGDQETQYF. DNA for the CDR3: TGCGCCAGCAGAATGACAGGGGATCAAGAGACCCAGTACTTC. Combining the CDR3 with reference TRBV5-1 and TRBJ2-5 gives the whole variable domain KAGVTQTPRYLIKTRGQQVTLSCSPISGHRSVSWYQQTPGQGLQFLFEYFSETQRNKGNFPGRFSGRQFSNSRSEMNVSTLELGDSALYLCASRMTGDQETQYFGPGTRLLVL.

This clonotype was detected ten times or more. The gene calls are TRBV6-5 and TRBJ1-4, with 9 nucleotides matching TRBD1. The length of the CDR3 is 16 residues. Germline-derived CDR1 and CDR2 are MNHEY and SVGAGI. V shed 0 bases, J shed 3 bases, and the junction held 2 bases outside the gene matches. CDR3 coding DNA: TGTGCCAGCAGTTACTCTACAGGGGGCGCTAATGAAAAACTGTTTTTT. The encoded protein is CASSYSTGGANEKLFF.

This clonotype was seen at least ten times. This chain joins TRBV4-1 and TRBJ2-3, with 13 bases identical to TRBD2. V shed 4 bases and J 3 bases; nucleotides not matched to a gene: 10. The germline V gene encodes CDR1 MGHRA and CDR2 YSYEKL. The CDR3 is 18 residues long. DNA for the CDR3: TGCGCCAGCAGCCGGACTAGCGGGAGATCCTTGGGGACAGATACGCAGTATTTT. Protein sequence: CASSRTSGRSLGTDTQYF.

This clonotype was picked up many times. The chain uses TRBV6-1 and TRBJ2-2; D uncertain. CDR1 and CDR2 (germline): MNHNS, SASEGT. The CDR3 contains 14 residues. Trimming removed 1 base from V and 7 bases from J, with 10 bases in between. The CDR3 is CASSEVPTGGELFF. CDR3 DNA: TGTGCCAGCAGTGAAGTTCCGACCGGCGGGGAGCTGTTTTTT.

This clonotype was detected many times. The chain joins TRBV6-5 to TRBJ1-2, with D possibly TRBD1 on 5 matching bases. This CDR3 has 13 residues. V dropped 5 bases and J dropped 8 bases, with 15 bases sitting between them. CDR1 MNHEY and CDR2 SVGAGI come from the germline V gene. The DNA of the CDR3 is TGTGCCAGCAGTCTCAGGGCCCTGAGAGGCTACACCTTC. The encoded protein is CASSLRALRGYTF.

V gene TRBV12-3 or TRBV12-4 combines with J gene TRBJ1-5; D remains unclear. This CDR3 is 15 amino acids long. V lost 2 bases, J lost 3 bases, and 11 bases lay in between. The CDR3 DNA is TGTGCCAGCAGTTTAACTTGGCAGCTCAATCAGCCCCAGCATTTT. It specifies CASSLTWQLNQPQHF.

There are a few counts of this clonotype. CDR3 amino acids: CASSQDRGDEQFF. DNA for the CDR3: TGCGCCAGCAGCCAAGACAGGGGCGATGAGCAGTTCTTC. The chain couples TRBV4-1 to TRBJ2-1; tentative D call: TRBD1 (6 bases). The ends were cut back, 0 bases at V and 8 bases at J, with 8 bases in the middle. Per the germline V gene, CDR1 is MGHRA and CDR2 is YSYEKL. This CDR3 has 13 amino acids.

This clonotype was seen repeatedly, ten times or more. V and J are TRBV27 and TRBJ1-4; unclear D gene. CDR1 is MNHEY and CDR2 is SMNVEV in the germline V gene (reference sequence). This CDR3 is 15 amino acids long. V was clipped by 2 bases and J by 7 bases, with 14 bases between them. The CDR3: CASSLRAVLGEKLFF. In DNA form, the CDR3 reads TGTGCCAGCAGTTTACGTGCAGTCTTAGGTGAAAAACTGTTTTTT. The entire variable domain, with the rest obtained from reference TRBV27 and TRBJ1-4, is as follows: EAQVTQNPRYLITVTGKKLTVTCSQNMNHEYMSWYRQDPGLGLRQIYYSMNVEVTDKGDVPEGYKVSRKEKRNFPLILESPSPNQTSLYFCASSLRAVLGEKLFFGSGTQLSVL.

For the CDR3, the DNA is TGCAGTGCTAGCCCCGTGACAGCGGGAGGGCTCCGAAACATTCAGTACTTC. Translation: CSASPVTAGGLRNIQYF. This sequence joins TRBV20-1 and TRBJ2-4, with TRBD2 matching over 10 bases. Germline values: CDR1 DFQATT, CDR2 SNEGSKA (reference sequence). V dropped 3 bases and J dropped 6; count of bases not matched to a gene: 14. The CDR3 has 17 amino acids.

The chain joins TRBV7-8 to TRBJ2-3; 9 bases agree with TRBD2. The CDR3 extends over 17 amino acids. After removal of 5 bases from V and 2 bases from J, the junction contained 11 bases not matched to a gene. CDR1 SGHVS and CDR2 FQNEAQ come from the germline V gene. The CDR3 is CASSVRLAEGPTDTQYF. CDR3 in DNA: TGTGCCAGCAGCGTAAGACTAGCGGAGGGCCCCACAGATACGCAGTATTTT.

This clonotype has at least ten counts. J is TRBJ2-1 and V is TRBV20-1, with D perhaps assigned TRBD1 or TRBD2 (5 bases each). The germline gives CDR1 DFQATT, CDR2 SNEGSKA (reference sequence). The CDR3 loop spans 14 amino acids. CDR3 DNA sequence: TGCGGCCTGCCTCGGGGCGGAAATTACAATGAGCAGTTCTTC. Residues: CGLPRGGNYNEQFF.

This clonotype appeared many times. The chain recombines TRBV29-1 with TRBJ1-2; D remains ambiguous. The CDR3 extends over 13 amino acids. CDR1 and CDR2 from the germline V gene are SQVTM and ANQGSEA. V lost 7 bases to trimming and J lost 8 bases, with 20 bases between them. The CDR3 sequence is CSGARTGTKGYTF. CDR3 coding DNA: TGCAGCGGGGCCCGGACGGGAACGAAGGGCTACACCTTC.